This T cell receptor (beta chain) was captured by sequencing in a study of blood T cell repertoires in COVID-19. Method: immunoSEQ multiplex PCR; TCRdb's copy keeps in-frame clones and lacks some. Here the sample spans approximately 100,000 clones, 91% being singletons. Material for sequencing was peripheral blood. The source of this sequence is a man between 50 and 59 years old with acute or convalescent COVID-19.

CDR3 amino acids: CASSRTDRPSYEQYF. Written as DNA, the CDR3 is TGTGCCAGTAGCCGAACTGACAGGCCATCCTACGAGCAGTACTTC. The V and J genes are TRBV19 and TRBJ2-7; D might be TRBD1 (6 bases). The V and J ends lost 6 bases and 1 base respectively, with 16 bases between them. Per germline, CDR1 LNHDA and CDR2 SQIVND (reference sequence). CDR3 length: 15 amino acids.